This TCR beta chain was captured by sequencing in a study of beta chain features in type 1 diabetes (dated by TCRdb to the late 2010s). For the study in its entirety: Patients and healthy donors did not differ in mean age, gender distribution, total cell number or subset yield. In the study, recently diagnosed type 1 diabetes patients and matched healthy donors were compared on the TCRB repertoires of their sorted circulating CD4+ T cell subsets. A total of 85 million to 110 million sorted cells were examined across all samples, and RNA yield correlated strongly with the number of cells per subset. Naive and central memory subsets were obtained from all 30 or so donors, but regulatory and stem cell-like memory subsets were isolated from only 8 patients and roughly eight healthy donors.

Trimming takes 7 bases off V and 4 bases off J; junction bases not matched to a gene: 9. According to the germline V gene, CDR1 reads SQVTM and CDR2 reads ANQGSEA. The CDR3, cysteine through phenylalanine, is 14 amino acids long. Solely the CDR3 DNA is kept, with 42 bases framed from the first base. Each donor gave one peripheral blood draw, roughly 120 mL on average, collected into heparinised tubes. Naive, central memory, regulatory and stem cell-like memory CD4+ T cells were sorted on a BD FACSAria II using a panel including CD45RO, CCR7, CD25, CD127, CD95 and CD27. Every sorted population had a purity above 95%. PBMCs were separated immediately by Lymphoprep density gradient centrifugation and were stained directly, without being cultured. So that batch effects would be minimized, each experiment stained and sorted samples in pairs, pairing one healthy donor with one patient. Regarding this clone: Its antigen has not been determined. No much larger clonotype is one base removed from it; base qualities were not supplied.

Study-wide findings and limitations: Because cDNA was sequenced instead of genomic DNA, activated cells with high expression could be over-represented, although the groups did not differ in activation or CD3 levels. Naive, central memory and regulatory TCRB repertoires appeared to be more similar among patients than among healthy donors. PCR may preferentially amplify shorter templates, but because patient and control samples were amplified and corrected together, any resulting skew would affect both groups equally. At VDJ recombination sites, patients with type 1 diabetes made fewer insertions and deleted more nucleotides, a pattern implying thymic rearrangement abnormalities. Type 1 diabetes patients showed a moderate but significant shortening of TCRB CDR3 length in all four CD4+ subsets. HLA sub-analyses involved small numbers of individuals, so any influence of HLA type on TCRB rearrangement remained unresolved.

All of the isolated RNA was reverse transcribed with the High Capacity cDNA Reverse Transcription Kit, so expressed TCRB transcripts were sequenced. Deep immunoSEQ sequencing was performed on naive, central memory and regulatory T cell samples, with an average of about 3.6 million total reads per sample. Sorted cells were lysed in RLT buffer and RNA was extracted with DNase-treated RNeasy Micro or Mini kits, depending on cell number. Each cell subset was processed separately to prevent cross-contamination, with patient and healthy donor samples processed together. Using the immunoSEQ multiplex PCR, TCRB sequences were amplified from cDNA into 87-bp fragments spanning the CDR3 region. Sequencing of the amplicons was done on the Illumina HiSeq platform. In the original analysis: PCR bias was computationally corrected using synthetic template baselines, reads within Hamming distance 2 were collapsed, and singletons that could not be merged were discarded. Reads were aligned against IMGT to assign V, D and J genes, CDR3 length and insertions or deletions at six rearrangement sites. Clonotype counts were normalized to sorted cell number within each subset before computing true diversity and Gini coefficients with the tcR R package. The overlap coefficient, calculated on TCRB nucleotide sequences, was used to measure repertoire sharing. Out-of-frame TCRB sequences from naive cells were analyzed to stand in for the pre-selection repertoire. TCRdb provides this immuneACCESS table in a form limited to in-frame rearrangements. Some clones are lacking; in checked studies, under half of them reflect an unresolved V gene, and why the rest are absent is not known. That table supplies the V and J calls and clone size; D and trimming were determined from the DNA. The sample table shows 500,000 to 700,000 clones, and around a sixth are seen once. About 0.093% of the sample belongs to the ten largest clones.

The clonotype comes from a man younger than 35 in good health. Sequenced: naive CD4+ T cells from blood. In the paper's terms, the cell subset or site label means: true naive CD4+ T cells. This chain joins TRBV29-1 to TRBJ1-1, with 10 middle bases fitting TRBD1. This receptor carries the CDR3 CSARQGASITEAFF. The nucleotides read TGCAGCGCCCGACAGGGGGCGAGTATCACTGAAGCTTTCTTT.